This TCR beta chain appears in the sequencing data of a study of beta chain features in type 1 diabetes. Study information: Patients did not differ from healthy donors in age, gender or cell yield. Whole-study findings and limits: The study found that naive, central memory and Treg TCRB repertoires appeared more similar in patients than in healthy donors. Moderately but significantly shorter TCRB CDR3s were found in Type 1 diabetes patients in all four CD4+ subsets. Cells with high TCR expression could be over-represented by cDNA sequencing.

Isolated RNA was reverse transcribed in full, so expressed TCRB transcripts were sequenced. Some clones are missing from TCRdb's copy, which holds only in-frame ones; the method was immunoSEQ multiplex PCR. Of around 150,000 clones detected, roughly 60% appear once; the ten largest clones hold 0.08% to 0.09%. Regarding this clone: Its antigen is not known.

This CDR3 is built from 15 residues. Between the trimmed V and J ends, which lost 7 bases and 0 bases, there was a span of 15 bases. CDR1 SGHTA and CDR2 FQGNSA come from the germline V gene. This clonotype was obtained from a young man with type 1 diabetes. J is TRBJ1-2 and V is TRBV7-2; no clear D. The sample comprised naive CD4+ T cells from blood. CDR3 in DNA: TGTGCCAGCACCCTTAGCGCAGGCGCTAACTATGGCTACACCTTC. Translated: CASTLSAGANYGYTF. Drawing the rest from reference TRBV7-2 and TRBJ1-2, the complete variable domain is GAGVSQSPSNKVTEKGKDVELRCDPISGHTALYWYRQSLGQGLEFLIYFQGNSAPDKSGLPSDRFSAERTGGSVSTLTIQRTQQEDSAVYLCASTLSAGANYGYTFGSGTRLTVV.